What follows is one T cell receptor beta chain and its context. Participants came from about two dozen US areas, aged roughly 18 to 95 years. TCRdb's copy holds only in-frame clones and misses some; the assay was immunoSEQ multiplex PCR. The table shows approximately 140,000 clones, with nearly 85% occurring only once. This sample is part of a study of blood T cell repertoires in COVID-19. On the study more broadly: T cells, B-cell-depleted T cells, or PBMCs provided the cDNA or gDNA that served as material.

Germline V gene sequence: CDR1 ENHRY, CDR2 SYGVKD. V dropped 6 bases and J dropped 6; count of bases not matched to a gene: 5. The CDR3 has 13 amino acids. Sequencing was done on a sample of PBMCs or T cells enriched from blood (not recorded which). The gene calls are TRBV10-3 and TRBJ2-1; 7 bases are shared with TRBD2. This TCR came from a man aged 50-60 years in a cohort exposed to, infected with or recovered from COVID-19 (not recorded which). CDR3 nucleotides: TGTGCCATCAGCGGGGGGTTGACCAATGAGCAGTTCTTC. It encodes CAISGGLTNEQFF.